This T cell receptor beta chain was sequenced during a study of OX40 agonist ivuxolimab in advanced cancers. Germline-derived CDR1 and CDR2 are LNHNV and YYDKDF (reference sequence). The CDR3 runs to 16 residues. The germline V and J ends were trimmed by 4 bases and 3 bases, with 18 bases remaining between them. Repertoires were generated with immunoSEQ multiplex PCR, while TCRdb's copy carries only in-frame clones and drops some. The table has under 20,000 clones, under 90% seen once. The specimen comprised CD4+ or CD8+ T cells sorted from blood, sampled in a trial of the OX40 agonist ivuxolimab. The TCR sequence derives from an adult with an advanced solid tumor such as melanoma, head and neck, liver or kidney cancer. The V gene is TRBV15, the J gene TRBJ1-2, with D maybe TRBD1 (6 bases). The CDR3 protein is CATSNPAGTIDYGYTF. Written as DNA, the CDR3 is TGTGCCACCAGCAACCCGGCCGGGACAATTGACTATGGCTACACCTTC.